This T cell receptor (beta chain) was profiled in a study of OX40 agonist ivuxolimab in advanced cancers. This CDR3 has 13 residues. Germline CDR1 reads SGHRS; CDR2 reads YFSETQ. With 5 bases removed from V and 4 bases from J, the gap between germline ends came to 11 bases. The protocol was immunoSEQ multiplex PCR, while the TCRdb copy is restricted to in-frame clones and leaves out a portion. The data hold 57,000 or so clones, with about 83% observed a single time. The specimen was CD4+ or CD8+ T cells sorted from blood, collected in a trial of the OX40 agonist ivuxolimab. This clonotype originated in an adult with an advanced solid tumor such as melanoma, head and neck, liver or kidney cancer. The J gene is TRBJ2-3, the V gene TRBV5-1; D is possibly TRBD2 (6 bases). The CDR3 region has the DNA TGCGCCAGCAGTCGGGGAGGATCAGATACGCAGTATTTT. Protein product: CASSRGGSDTQYF.